This record concerns one T cell receptor (beta chain) sequence. Antigen: not known. This sample was taken from a study of blood T cells in healthy people across ages. Overall study context: Roughly one uniquely barcoded beta molecule per two T cells was captured. Broader study findings: Naive and antigen-experienced cells could not be conclusively compared, given unsorted PBMCs.

A sample-barcoded 5' primer and a J-beta primer mix were used in a second PCR of about 7 to 12 cycles. MiXCR, run by TCRdb on the 5' RACE reads, gives a single entry per CDR3 protein. The sample has approximately 1,100,000 distinct CDR3 sequences; 40% to 45% are singletons. The CDR3 loop spans 15 amino acids. Germline CDR1 reads SNHLY; CDR2 reads FYNNEI. The germline V and J ends were trimmed by 10 bases and 5 bases, with 23 bases remaining between them. The clonotype was recovered from a woman aged 60-70 years in good health. The chain links TRBV2 to TRBJ2-5, with D possibly matching TRBD1 (5 bases). Input material: blood. CDR3 in amino acids: CATKRQPTSQETQYF. CDR3 nucleotide sequence: TGTGCCACGAAACGACAGCCCACCAGCCAGGAGACCCAGTACTTC.